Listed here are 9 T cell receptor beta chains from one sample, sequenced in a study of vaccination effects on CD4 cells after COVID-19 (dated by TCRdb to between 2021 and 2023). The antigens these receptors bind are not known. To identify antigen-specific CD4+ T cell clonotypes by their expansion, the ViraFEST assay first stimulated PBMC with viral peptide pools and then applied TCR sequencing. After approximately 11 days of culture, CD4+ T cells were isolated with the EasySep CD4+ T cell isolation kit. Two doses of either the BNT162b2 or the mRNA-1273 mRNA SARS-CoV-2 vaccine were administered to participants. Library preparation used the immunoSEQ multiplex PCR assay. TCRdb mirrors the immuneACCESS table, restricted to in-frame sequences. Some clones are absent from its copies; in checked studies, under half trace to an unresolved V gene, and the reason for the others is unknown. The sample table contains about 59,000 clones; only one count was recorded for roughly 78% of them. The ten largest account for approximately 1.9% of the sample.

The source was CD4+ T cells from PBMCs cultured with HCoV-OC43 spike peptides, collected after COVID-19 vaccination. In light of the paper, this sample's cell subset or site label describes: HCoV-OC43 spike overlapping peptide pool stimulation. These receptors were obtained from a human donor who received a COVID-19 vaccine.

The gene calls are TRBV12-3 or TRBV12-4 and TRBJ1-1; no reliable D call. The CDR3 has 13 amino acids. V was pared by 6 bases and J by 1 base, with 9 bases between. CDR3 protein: CASSQTRNTEAFF. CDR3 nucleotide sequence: TGTGCCAGCAGCCAAACTCGGAACACTGAAGCTTTCTTT.

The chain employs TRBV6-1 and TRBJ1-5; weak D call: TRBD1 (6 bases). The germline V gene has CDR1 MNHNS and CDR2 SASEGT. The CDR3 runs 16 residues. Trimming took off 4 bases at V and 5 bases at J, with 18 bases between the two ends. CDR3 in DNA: TGTGCCAGCAGTGGTACAGGGAACACTAGGTATCAGCCCCAGCATTTT. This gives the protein CASSGTGNTRYQPQHF.

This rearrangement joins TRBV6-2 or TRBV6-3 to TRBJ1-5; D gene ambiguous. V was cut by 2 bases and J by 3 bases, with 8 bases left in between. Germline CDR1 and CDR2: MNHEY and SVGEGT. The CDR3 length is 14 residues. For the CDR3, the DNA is TGTGCCAGCAGTTACGGAGGGAACAATCAGCCCCAGCATTTT. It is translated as CASSYGGNNQPQHF.

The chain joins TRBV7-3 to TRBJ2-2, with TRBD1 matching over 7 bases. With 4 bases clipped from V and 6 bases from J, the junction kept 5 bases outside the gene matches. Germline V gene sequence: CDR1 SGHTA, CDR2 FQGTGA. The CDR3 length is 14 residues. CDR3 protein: CASSYRDSPGELFF. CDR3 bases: TGTGCCAGCAGCTACCGGGACAGCCCCGGGGAGCTGTTTTTT.

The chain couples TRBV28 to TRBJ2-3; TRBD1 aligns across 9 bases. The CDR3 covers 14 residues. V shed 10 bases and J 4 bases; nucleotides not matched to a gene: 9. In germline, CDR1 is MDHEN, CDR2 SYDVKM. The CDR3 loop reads CATVTGGAADTQYF. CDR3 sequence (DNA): TGTGCCACCGTAACAGGGGGCGCCGCAGATACGCAGTATTTT.

The CDR3 sequence: CASSRALAGAGDEQYV. CDR3 DNA: TGTGCCAGCAGCAGAGCCTTAGCGGGGGCTGGCGACGAGCAGTACGTC. J is TRBJ2-7 and V is TRBV5-4, with 9 bases identical to TRBD2. The CDR3 loop spans 16 amino acids. Looked up from germline, CDR1 is SGHNT and CDR2 is YYREEE (reference sequence). Trimming cost V 4 bases and J 5 bases; bases outside gene matches: 13.

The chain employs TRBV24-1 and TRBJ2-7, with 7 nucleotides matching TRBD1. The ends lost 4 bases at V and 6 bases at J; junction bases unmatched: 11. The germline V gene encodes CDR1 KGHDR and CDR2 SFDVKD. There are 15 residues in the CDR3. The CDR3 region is CATSESVRGHGEQYV. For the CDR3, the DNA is TGTGCCACCAGTGAATCGGTAAGGGGGCATGGCGAGCAGTACGTC.

CDR3 protein: CASSVVATLGTQYF. The CDR3, as DNA: TGTGCCAGCAGCGTAGTCGCTACACTCGGAACCCAGTACTTC. The chain couples TRBV9 to TRBJ2-5, with D hard to call. Trimming left V 0 bases short and J 8 bases short, with 14 bases between. The germline gives CDR1 SGDLS, CDR2 YYNGEE. CDR3 size: 14 residues.

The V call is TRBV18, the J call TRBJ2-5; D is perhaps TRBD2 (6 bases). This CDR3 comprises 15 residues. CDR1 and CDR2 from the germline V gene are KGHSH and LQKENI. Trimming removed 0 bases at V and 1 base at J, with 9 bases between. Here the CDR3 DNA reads TGTGCCAGCTCACCACCGGCCGGGGGCCAAGAGACCCAGTACTTC. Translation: CASSPPAGGQETQYF. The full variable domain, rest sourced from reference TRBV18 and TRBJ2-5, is NAGVMQNPRHLVRRRGQEARLRCSPMKGHSHVYWYRQLPEEGLKFMVYLQKENIIDESGMPKERFSAEFPKEGPSILRIQQVVRGDSAAYFCASSPPAGGQETQYFGPGTRLLVL.